Included here is one T cell receptor beta chain sequence, with context. What it recognizes is unknown. These data belong to a study of radiotherapy plus CTLA-4 blockade in lung cancer. Repertoires were generated with immunoSEQ multiplex PCR, while TCRdb's copy carries only in-frame clones and drops some. The sample records around 59,000 clones, more than 60% being singletons. Study findings and constraints: After radiotherapy and ipilimumab, tumor-derived clones expanded in peripheral blood.

The CDR3 has 15 residues. CDR1 and CDR2 from the germline V gene are SGHTA and FQGNSA. V was pared by 3 bases and J by 1 base, with 11 bases between. The chain carries TRBV7-2 and TRBJ2-3; D is undetermined. The sample here was peripheral blood, taken from a patient treated with radiotherapy plus ipilimumab. The origin of this receptor is a human donor with non-small cell lung cancer who had a partial response to radiotherapy plus ipilimumab. The CDR3 reads CASSLRGLGTDTQYF. CDR3 in DNA: TGTGCCAGCAGCTTGAGAGGCTTGGGCACAGATACGCAGTATTTT.